This TCR beta chain comes out of a study of T cell repertoires in cytomegalovirus infection. This clonotype was counted between two and nine times. Its antigen is not known. TCRdb analysed the reads with MiXCR anew, one entry per CDR3 protein. The data contain roughly 120,000 distinct CDR3 sequences, approximately 30% of them singletons. CDR3 length: 16 amino acids. The germline V gene encodes CDR1 SGHTA and CDR2 FQGNSA. After removal of 4 bases from V and 3 bases from J, the junction contained 8 bases not matched to a gene. This TCR came from a human donor in good health (CMV status not recorded). Some clones in this sample may be carry-over from other donors' samples. Here the sequenced sample was CD8+ T cells from cultured PBMCs, taken from culture after CMV antigen stimulation. The chain links TRBV7-2 to TRBJ1-3; 8 bases are a match to TRBD1. The CDR3 is CASSSGQGAFGNTIYF. The CDR3 nucleotides are TGTGCCAGCAGCTCGGGGCAGGGGGCTTTTGGAAACACCATATATTTT.